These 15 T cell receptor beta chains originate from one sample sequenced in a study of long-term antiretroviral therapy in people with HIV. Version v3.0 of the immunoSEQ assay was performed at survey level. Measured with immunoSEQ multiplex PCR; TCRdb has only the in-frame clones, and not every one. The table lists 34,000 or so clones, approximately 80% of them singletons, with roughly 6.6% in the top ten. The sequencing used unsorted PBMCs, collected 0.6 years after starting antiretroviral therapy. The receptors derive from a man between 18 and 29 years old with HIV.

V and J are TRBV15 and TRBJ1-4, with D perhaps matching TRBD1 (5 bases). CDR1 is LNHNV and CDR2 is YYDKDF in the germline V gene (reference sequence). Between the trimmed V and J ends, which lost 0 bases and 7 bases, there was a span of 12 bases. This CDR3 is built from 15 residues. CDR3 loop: CATSRDGGVGEKLFF. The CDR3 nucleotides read TGTGCCACCAGCAGAGATGGGGGAGTCGGTGAAAAACTGTTTTTT.

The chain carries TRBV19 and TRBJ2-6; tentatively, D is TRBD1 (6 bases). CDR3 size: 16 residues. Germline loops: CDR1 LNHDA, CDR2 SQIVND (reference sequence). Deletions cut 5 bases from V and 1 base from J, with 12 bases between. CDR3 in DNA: TGTGCCAGTAGTCTTCAACAGGGTTCTGGGGCCAACGTCCTGACTTTC. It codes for CASSLQQGSGANVLTF.

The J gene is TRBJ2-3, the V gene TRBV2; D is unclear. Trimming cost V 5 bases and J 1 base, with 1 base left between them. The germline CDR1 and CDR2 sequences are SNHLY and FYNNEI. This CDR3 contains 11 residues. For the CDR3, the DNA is TGTGCCAGCAGTCGCACAGATACGCAGTATTTT. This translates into CASSRTDTQYF. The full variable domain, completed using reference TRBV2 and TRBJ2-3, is EPEVTQTPSHQVTQMGQEVILRCVPISNHLYFYWYRQILGQKVEFLVSFYNNEISEKSEIFDDQFSVERPDGSNFTLKIRSTKLEDSAMYFCASSRTDTQYFGPGTRLTVL.

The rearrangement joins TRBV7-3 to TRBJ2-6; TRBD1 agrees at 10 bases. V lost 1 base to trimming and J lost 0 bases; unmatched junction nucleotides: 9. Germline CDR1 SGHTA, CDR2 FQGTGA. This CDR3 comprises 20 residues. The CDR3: CASSLIGTGATFSGANVLTF. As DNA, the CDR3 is TGTGCCAGCAGCTTAATCGGGACAGGGGCTACCTTCTCTGGGGCCAACGTCCTGACTTTC.

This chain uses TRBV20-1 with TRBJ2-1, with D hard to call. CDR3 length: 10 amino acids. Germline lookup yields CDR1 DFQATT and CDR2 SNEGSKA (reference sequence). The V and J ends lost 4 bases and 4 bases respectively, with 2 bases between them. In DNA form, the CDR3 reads TGCAGTGCTACGTACAATGAGCAGTTCTTC. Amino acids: CSATYNEQFF.

CDR3 nucleotides: TGTGCCAGCAGTTACTCAACAGGGGCTTACGAGCAGTACTTC. It encodes CASSYSTGAYEQYF. The chain couples TRBV6-5 to TRBJ2-7; TRBD1 aligns across 7 bases. Unmatched junction bases numbered 3, after V lost 0 bases and J lost 4 bases. Per the germline V gene, CDR1 is MNHEY and CDR2 is SVGAGI. CDR3 length: 14 residues.

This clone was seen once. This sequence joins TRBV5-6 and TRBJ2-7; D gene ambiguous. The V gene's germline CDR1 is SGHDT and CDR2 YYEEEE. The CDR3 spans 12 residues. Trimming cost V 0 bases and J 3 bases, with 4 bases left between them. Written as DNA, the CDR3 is TGTGCCAGCAGCTTGGCAAGCTACGAGCAGTACTTC. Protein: CASSLASYEQYF.

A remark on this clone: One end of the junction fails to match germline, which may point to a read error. As DNA, the CDR3 is TGCAGTGTTGAAGGAAACTACAATGAGCAGTTCTTC. Protein sequence: CSVEGNYNEQFF. This chain links TRBV29-1 with TRBJ2-1; D gene unclear. This CDR3 is built from 12 residues. Germline values: CDR1 SQVTM, CDR2 ANQGSEA.

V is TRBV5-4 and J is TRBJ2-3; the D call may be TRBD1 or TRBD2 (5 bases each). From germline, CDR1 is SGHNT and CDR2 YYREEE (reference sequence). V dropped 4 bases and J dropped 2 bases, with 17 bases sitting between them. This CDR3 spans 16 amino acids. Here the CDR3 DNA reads TGTGCCAGCAGCCTACCAATTGGGGGAACCACAGATACGCAGTATTTT. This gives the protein CASSLPIGGTTDTQYF.

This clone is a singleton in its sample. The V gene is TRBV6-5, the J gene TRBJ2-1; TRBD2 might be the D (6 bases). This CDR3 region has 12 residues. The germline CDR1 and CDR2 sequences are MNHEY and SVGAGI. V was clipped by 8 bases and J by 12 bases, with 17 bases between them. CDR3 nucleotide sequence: TGTGCCAGCTTTGGACCCGGGGGATGGCAGTTCTTC. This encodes CASFGPGGWQFF.

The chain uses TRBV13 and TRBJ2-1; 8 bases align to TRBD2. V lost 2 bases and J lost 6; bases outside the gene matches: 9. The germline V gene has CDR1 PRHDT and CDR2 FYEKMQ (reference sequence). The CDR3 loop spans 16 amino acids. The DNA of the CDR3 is TGTGCCAGCAGCTTAAGGATACTAGCGGTGACCAATGAGCAGTTCTTC. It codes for CASSLRILAVTNEQFF.

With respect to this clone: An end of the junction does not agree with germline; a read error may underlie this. The CDR3 loop is CASSPPAGPNVLTF. The DNA for the CDR3 is TGTGCCAGCTCACCCCCCGCTGGGCCCAACGTCCTGACTTTC. The chain joins TRBV18 to TRBJ2-6; D is unclear. The germline V gene encodes CDR1 KGHSH and CDR2 LQKENI. This CDR3 is built from 14 residues.

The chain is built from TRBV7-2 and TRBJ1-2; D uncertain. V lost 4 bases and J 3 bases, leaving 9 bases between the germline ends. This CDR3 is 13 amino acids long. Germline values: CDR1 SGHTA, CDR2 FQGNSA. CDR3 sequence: CASSSGSYYGYTF. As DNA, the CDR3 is TGTGCCAGCAGCTCCGGGAGTTACTATGGCTACACCTTC.

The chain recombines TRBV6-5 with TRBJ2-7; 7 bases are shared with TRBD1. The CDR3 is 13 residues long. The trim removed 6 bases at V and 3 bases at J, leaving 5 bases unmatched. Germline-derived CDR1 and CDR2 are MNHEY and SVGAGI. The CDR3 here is CASRLRDSYEQYF. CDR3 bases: TGTGCCAGCAGACTCCGGGACAGCTACGAGCAGTACTTC.

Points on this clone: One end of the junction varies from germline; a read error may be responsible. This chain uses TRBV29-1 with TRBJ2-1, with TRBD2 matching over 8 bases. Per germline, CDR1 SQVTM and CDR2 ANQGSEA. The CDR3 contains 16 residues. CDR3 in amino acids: CSVSAGGRDQQYNEIF. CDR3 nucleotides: TGCAGCGTTTCCGCGGGAGGAAGAGACCAACAATATAATGAGATCTTC.